This TCR beta chain was documented in a study of T cell repertoires in cytomegalovirus infection. Across the study: A matching HLA type, together with CMV infection, was signaled by public TCR beta signatures.

Trimming shortened V by 0 bases and J by 2 bases, and 14 bases separated the two germline ends. This CDR3 is 16 amino acids long. CDR1 and CDR2 (germline): SGHNT, YYREEE (reference sequence). TCRdb passed the reads through MiXCR, listing each CDR3 protein once. The sample holds roughly 200,000 distinct CDR3 sequences, 9.5% seen once. This clonotype was seen many times. Its matching antigen is unknown. General study results and limits: Within the response measured ex vivo, HLA-C-restricted CMV-specific TCR beta clonotypes were dominant.

The sample was PBMCs. This TCR was recovered from a human donor in good health (CMV status not recorded). Some clones in this sample may be carry-over from other donors' samples. The V and J genes are TRBV5-4 and TRBJ1-2; D ambiguous. CDR3 region: CASSLESSWRNYGYTF. CDR3 coding DNA: TGTGCCAGCAGCTTGGAAAGCTCGTGGAGGAACTATGGCTACACCTTC.